This T cell receptor beta chain appears in the sequencing data of a study of T cell repertoires in cytomegalovirus infection. Study summary: Indicated by public TCR beta signatures were CMV infection and matching HLA type. General study findings and limits: Individuals carrying CMV plus the relevant HLA were identified by cumulative frequency of public TCR beta families. HLA-C-restricted CMV-specific TCR beta clonotypes prevailed in the ex vivo response.

A single record per CDR3 protein comes from TCRdb applying MiXCR to the reads. This sample has about 310,000 distinct CDR3 sequences, with more than 20% found just once. This clonotype was seen at least ten times. What it recognizes is unknown. The CDR3 contains 12 residues. Germline V CDR1 and CDR2: SNHLY, FYNNEI. V was clipped by 8 bases and J by 5 bases, with 12 bases between them. The sample in question was cultured PBMCs, obtained from culture after CMV antigen stimulation. This TCR was recovered from a human donor in good health (CMV status not recorded). Some clones in this sample may be carry-over from other donors' samples. This chain connects TRBV2 to TRBJ1-2; the D is unclear. DNA for the CDR3: TGTGCCAGCCAACTTGGAGCGTATGGCTACACCTTC. This sequence encodes CASQLGAYGYTF.